The clone carrying this TCR beta chain was seen many times. Its cognate antigen is unknown. The data originate from a study of early T cells in non-severe SARS-CoV-2 infection. For the study at large: The sequenced material was bulk RNA from unsorted whole blood, and its chains were unpaired.

Unique molecular identifiers were affixed to single, distinct cDNA molecules. Via MiXCR, TCRdb re-called the 5' RACE reads, giving one row per CDR3 protein. The repertoire holds around 50,000 distinct CDR3 sequences, with roughly 12% as singletons. Trimming stripped 2 bases from V and 0 bases from J, with 9 bases between. The length of the CDR3 is 15 residues. Looked up from germline, CDR1 is MNHEY and CDR2 is SMNVEV (reference sequence). Broader study findings: Matching against VDJdb likely underestimated virus-specific expansions, favoring anti-spike CD8.

The chain combines TRBV27 with TRBJ2-3; D is unclear. This clonotype originated in an adult who was a healthcare worker with PCR-confirmed SARS-CoV-2 infection or an uninfected control (not recorded which). The material sequenced was whole blood. CDR3 protein: CASSLRAFSTDTQYF. CDR3 in DNA: TGTGCCAGCAGTTTACGGGCCTTTAGCACAGATACGCAGTATTTT.